The entry below describes one TCR beta chain. V lost 5 bases, J lost 2 bases, and 4 bases stayed unmatched. CDR3 length: 17 amino acids. Germline assignment: CDR1 MDHEN and CDR2 SYDVKM. The data stem from a study of blood T cell repertoires in COVID-19. Study details: PBMCs, B-cell-depleted T cells, or T cells provided the cDNA or gDNA that made up the material.

Data came from immunoSEQ multiplex PCR; TCRdb stores just in-frame clones and leaves some out. The top ten hold approximately 9.9% of the sample, which has about 330,000 clones, approximately 88% seen once. The chain uses TRBV28 and TRBJ2-1, with TRBD2 matching over 15 bases. The sequence was collected from a man aged 25 to 45 with COVID-19, enrolled during active disease. The sequenced material came from peripheral blood. As DNA, the CDR3 is TGTGCCAGCAGTGGCGGGACTAGCGGGAGGACCTACAATGAGCAGTTCTTC. This encodes CASSGGTSGRTYNEQFF.